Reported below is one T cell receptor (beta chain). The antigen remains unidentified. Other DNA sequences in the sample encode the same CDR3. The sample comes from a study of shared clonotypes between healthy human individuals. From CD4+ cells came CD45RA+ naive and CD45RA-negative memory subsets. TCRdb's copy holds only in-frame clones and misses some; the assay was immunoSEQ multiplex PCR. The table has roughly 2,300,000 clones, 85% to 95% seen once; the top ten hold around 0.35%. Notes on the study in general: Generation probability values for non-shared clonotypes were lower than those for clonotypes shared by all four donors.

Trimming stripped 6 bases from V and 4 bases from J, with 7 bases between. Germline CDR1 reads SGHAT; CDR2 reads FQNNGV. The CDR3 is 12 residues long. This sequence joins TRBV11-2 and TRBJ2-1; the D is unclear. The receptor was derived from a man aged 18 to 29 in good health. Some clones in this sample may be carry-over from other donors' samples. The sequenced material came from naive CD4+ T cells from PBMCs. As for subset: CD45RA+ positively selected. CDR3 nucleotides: TGTGCCAGCAGTTCTCTGTACAATGAGCAGTTCTTC. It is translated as CASSSLYNEQFF. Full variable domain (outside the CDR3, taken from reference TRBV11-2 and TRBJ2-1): EAGVAQSPRYKIIEKRQSVAFWCNPISGHATLYWYQQILGQGPKLLIQFQNNGVVDDSQLPKDRFSAERLKGVDSTLKIQPAKLEDSAVYLCASSSLYNEQFFGPGTRLTVL.